Following are 5 T cell receptor beta chains from one sample sequenced in a study of blood T cell repertoires in COVID-19. Clones were read by immunoSEQ multiplex PCR, and TCRdb kept only the in-frame ones, dropping some. Among about 670,000 clones listed, 90% were seen once. Sequences were obtained from peripheral blood. These TCRs come from a woman under 30 with acute or convalescent COVID-19.

The V gene is TRBV6-5, the J gene TRBJ1-4, with TRBD1 matching over 8 bases. V lost 7 bases, J lost 4 bases, and 8 bases stayed unmatched. Germline assignment: CDR1 MNHEY and CDR2 SVGAGI. The CDR3 is made up of 15 amino acids. CDR3 in DNA: TGTGCCAGCAATGGGGTTACAGGGGGTAATGAAAAACTGTTTTTT. It yields the protein CASNGVTGGNEKLFF.

The gene calls are TRBV3-1 (or the pseudogene TRBV3-2) and TRBJ2-6, with D unresolved. In germline, CDR1 is LGHDT, CDR2 YNNKEL (reference sequence). The CDR3 runs 14 residues. V dropped 4 bases and J dropped 0 bases, with 4 bases sitting between them. CDR3 region: CASSLRSGANVLTF. Written as DNA, the CDR3 is TGTGCCAGCAGCCTTCGCTCTGGGGCCAACGTCCTGACTTTC.

The rearrangement uses TRBV1 and TRBJ2-7; the table calls TRBD2, which could not be checked here. TRBV1 has pseudogene status. The CDR3 has 13 residues. In nucleotides, the CDR3 is TGCAGCTGGGGGGCGGGGGATTTTTGCGAGCAGTACTTC. It encodes CSWGAGDFCEQYF.

V is TRBV19 and J is TRBJ1-5, with 7 positions matching TRBD1. CDR3 size: 15 residues. Germline V gives CDR1 LNHDA, CDR2 SQIVND (reference sequence). V lost 1 base to trimming and J lost 3 bases; unmatched junction nucleotides: 3. CDR3 residues: CASSIAGQNNQPQHF. CDR3 nucleotides: TGTGCCAGTAGTATAGCGGGACAGAACAATCAGCCCCAGCATTTT.

The rearrangement links TRBV19 to TRBJ1-3; D gene uncertain. The length of the CDR3 is 13 residues. Germline loops: CDR1 LNHDA, CDR2 SQIVND (reference sequence). V gave up 7 bases and J gave up 3 bases, with 10 bases separating them. CDR3 region: CASMSEYGNTIYF. The DNA of the CDR3 is TGTGCCAGTATGAGCGAATATGGAAACACCATATATTTT.